Here is one TCR beta chain with its context. Here immunoSEQ multiplex PCR was the method, and the copy in TCRdb shows in-frame clones only, minus some. Among 60,000 to 70,000 clones listed, over 75% were seen once. The record originates from a study of identifying expanded T cells in peripheral blood. In germline, CDR1 is MNHNS, CDR2 SASEGT. The CDR3 runs 15 residues. V lost 0 bases and J 1 base, leaving 6 bases between the germline ends. This receptor was obtained from a person aged 18-70 years in good health. The sequencing sample was made of blood. V and J are TRBV6-1 and TRBJ2-2, with D perhaps TRBD2 (6 bases). CDR3 loop: CASSEASGNTGELFF. In DNA form, the CDR3 reads TGTGCCAGCAGTGAAGCTAGCGGGAACACCGGGGAGCTGTTTTTT.